The sequence of this TCR beta chain was determined in a study of blood T cell repertoires in COVID-19. Overall study context: COVID-19 samples, acute and convalescent, were from the United States, Italy and Spain. The cDNA or gDNA used as material had been derived from T cells, B-cell-depleted T cells, or PBMCs.

This clone turned up a few times. Per the original data handling: Nucleated cell number was recorded as an estimate derived from reference gene primer amplification. Assay used: immunoSEQ multiplex PCR; TCRdb lists only in-frame clones, some missing. The D gene and trimming were derived from the DNA, and the V and J assignments and clone size from that table. Of over 40,000 clones listed, about nine tenths are singletons. With 6 bases clipped from V and 0 bases from J, the junction kept 3 bases outside the gene matches. Germline assignment: CDR1 LGHDT and CDR2 YNNKEL (reference sequence). This CDR3 is built from 15 residues.

The origin of this receptor is a man at least 80 years old with acute or convalescent COVID-19. The sequenced sample consisted of peripheral blood. The V call is TRBV3-1 (or the pseudogene TRBV3-2), the J call TRBJ1-3, with 9 bases aligning to TRBD1. As DNA, the CDR3 is TGTGCCAGCAGGGGGGACAGGGCCTCTGGAAACACCATATATTTT. Translated: CASRGDRASGNTIYF.